Each of the 18 T cell receptor beta chains below was sequenced from the same sample in a study of control samples from healthy donors and cancer patients. Clones were read by immunoSEQ multiplex PCR, and TCRdb kept only the in-frame ones, dropping some. This sample carries about 35,000 clones, approximately 94% of them seen once, and the ten largest clones take under 2%. Specimen: PBMCs. The receptor source for this set is a man between 40 and 49 years old with colorectal cancer.

CDR3 bases: TGTGCCAGCAGCCAAGATCTTGAAGCAGGCCAGTACTTC. This sequence encodes CASSQDLEAGQYF. The chain has TRBV14 and TRBJ2-5; D remains unclear. The CDR3 has 13 amino acids. Germline assignment: CDR1 SGHDN and CDR2 FVKESK. V lost 0 bases and J lost 10, with 12 bases in between.

V usage is TRBV19 and J usage is TRBJ1-5; 9 bases align to TRBD1. CDR1 is LNHDA, CDR2 SQIVND, per germline (reference sequence). The CDR3 runs 13 residues. J gave up 6 bases and V 5 bases, and 2 bases lay outside the gene matches. The CDR3 coding sequence is TGTGCCAGTAGTCCGACAGGGGGTCAGCCCCAGCATTTT. The encoded protein is CASSPTGGQPQHF.

The V and J genes are TRBV5-1 and TRBJ2-7; 8 nucleotides match TRBD1. This CDR3 has 14 amino acids. Germline lookup yields CDR1 SGHRS and CDR2 YFSETQ. V was clipped by 5 bases and J by 2 bases; unmatched bases: 6. This CDR3 reads CASRQGVVAYEQYF. DNA of the CDR3: TGCGCCAGCAGACAGGGGGTCGTTGCCTACGAGCAGTACTTC. The complete variable domain, with remaining parts taken from reference TRBV5-1 and TRBJ2-7, reads KAGVTQTPRYLIKTRGQQVTLSCSPISGHRSVSWYQQTPGQGLQFLFEYFSETQRNKGNFPGRFSGRQFSNSRSEMNVSTLELGDSALYLCASRQGVVAYEQYFGPGTRLTVT.

The chain employs TRBV7-2 and TRBJ2-3, with 7 bases identical to TRBD2. The CDR3 runs to 15 residues. V was pared by 4 bases and J by 2 bases, with 6 bases of the junction left unmatched. The germline CDR1 and CDR2 sequences are SGHTA and FQGNSA. CDR3 nucleotides: TGTGCCAGCAGCTCAGCCGGGGGGATCACAGATACGCAGTATTTT. This encodes CASSSAGGITDTQYF. The full variable domain, completed using reference TRBV7-2 and TRBJ2-3, is GAGVSQSPSNKVTEKGKDVELRCDPISGHTALYWYRQSLGQGLEFLIYFQGNSAPDKSGLPSDRFSAERTGGSVSTLTIQRTQQEDSAVYLCASSSAGGITDTQYFGPGTRLTVL.

The V call is TRBV2, the J call TRBJ2-5, with D perhaps TRBD2 (6 bases). CDR3 length: 14 residues. Trimming shortened V by 6 bases and J by 5 bases, and 16 bases separated the two germline ends. From germline, CDR1 is SNHLY and CDR2 FYNNEI. The CDR3 sequence: CASRSGTFTETQYF. In nucleotides, the CDR3 is TGTGCCAGCAGATCCGGGACTTTCACGGAGACCCAGTACTTC.

The V and J genes are TRBV11-2 and TRBJ1-6, with TRBD1 identical over 9 bases. The CDR3 runs 15 residues. Germline lookup yields CDR1 SGHAT and CDR2 FQNNGV. V lost 6 bases and J lost 7; bases outside the gene matches: 7. CDR3 sequence (DNA): TGTGCCAGCAGGATTCTACAGGGGGCCAATTCACCCCTCCACTTT. It encodes CASRILQGANSPLHF.

J is TRBJ1-1 and V is TRBV5-1, with 8 bases fitting TRBD1. Looked up from germline, CDR1 is SGHRS and CDR2 is YFSETQ. V shed 4 bases, J shed 4 bases, and the junction held 6 bases outside the gene matches. The CDR3 totals 14 residues. The CDR3 DNA sequence: TGCGCCAGCAGCCTCGGACAGGGCTTCACTGAAGCTTTCTTT. This gives the protein CASSLGQGFTEAFF.

CDR3 amino acids: CASSLAGDWDGLAFF. The CDR3 DNA follows: TGTGCCAGCAGCTTAGCGGGGGACTGGGACGGGCTGGCTTTCTTT. The chain combines TRBV11-2 with TRBJ1-1, with D possibly TRBD1 on 5 matching bases. Germline lookup yields CDR1 SGHAT and CDR2 FQNNGV. Trimming took 1 base from V and 11 from J, leaving 20 bases between them. The CDR3 contains 15 residues.

This sequence joins TRBV30 and TRBJ1-6, with D hard to call. With 5 bases removed from V and 0 bases from J, the gap between germline ends came to 11 bases. The CDR3 extends over 15 amino acids. Germline CDR1 reads GTSNPN; CDR2 reads SVGIG (reference sequence). CDR3 DNA sequence: TGTGCCTGGGGACCTCTTAGCTCCTATAATTCACCCCTCCACTTT. Protein product: CAWGPLSSYNSPLHF.

The J gene is TRBJ1-1, the V gene TRBV30; 7 bases agree with TRBD1. V was clipped by 2 bases and J by 9 bases; unmatched bases: 9. The CDR3 has 13 amino acids. CDR1 GTSNPN and CDR2 SVGIG come from the germline V gene (reference sequence). The CDR3 DNA follows: TGTGCCTGGAGTCCCGGGACAGATAAGAAAGCTTTCTTT. Residues: CAWSPGTDKKAFF.

This chain uses TRBV5-1 with TRBJ1-1; 9 bases line up with TRBD1. The CDR3 runs to 16 residues. Per germline, CDR1 SGHRS and CDR2 YFSETQ. Germline trimming cut 4 bases from V and 2 bases from J; bases unmatched to any gene: 9. Here the CDR3 reads CASSIRDRAFNTEAFF. CDR3 in DNA: TGCGCCAGCAGCATCCGGGACAGGGCTTTTAACACTGAAGCTTTCTTT.

The sample holds one count of this clone. CDR3: CAISESGQGDGYTF. In DNA, the CDR3 is TGTGCCATCAGTGAGTCGGGTCAGGGGGATGGCTACACCTTC. J is TRBJ1-2 and V is TRBV10-3; TRBD1 aligns across 7 bases. The CDR3 totals 14 residues. The germline gives CDR1 ENHRY, CDR2 SYGVKD. Trimming cost V 0 bases and J 6 bases; bases outside gene matches: 4.

The chain is built from TRBV27 and TRBJ1-2; D might be TRBD1 (6 bases). V gave up 7 bases and J gave up 2 bases, with 11 bases separating them. Germline loops: CDR1 MNHEY, CDR2 SMNVEV (reference sequence). CDR3 size: 13 residues. The CDR3 DNA follows: TGTGCCAGCAAATTGACAGGAAACTATGGCTACACCTTC. Amino acids: CASKLTGNYGYTF.

The genes are TRBV4-2 and TRBJ1-3; D ambiguous. This CDR3 contains 18 residues. Germline values: CDR1 LGHNA, CDR2 YNFKEQ. The V and J ends lost 0 bases and 3 bases respectively, with 18 bases between them. CDR3 DNA sequence: TGTGCCAGCAGCCAAGATTCGGTTGGCAGCGGGCTTGGAAACACCATATATTTT. It encodes CASSQDSVGSGLGNTIYF.

The chain employs TRBV3-1 (or the pseudogene TRBV3-2) and TRBJ2-1; the D call may be TRBD1 or TRBD2 (7 bases each). The V end was cut by 3 bases, the J end by 4 bases, with 25 bases between. The CDR3 contains 19 residues. From germline, CDR1 is LGHDT and CDR2 YNNKEL (reference sequence). For the CDR3, the DNA is TGTGCCAGCAGCCATCCGCCTACCGCCCAGGGGGGACTATACAATGAGCAGTTCTTC. Protein product: CASSHPPTAQGGLYNEQFF.

The V call is TRBV5-1, the J call TRBJ1-1; D is possibly TRBD1 (5 bases). CDR1 and CDR2 from the germline V gene are SGHRS and YFSETQ. The CDR3 has 13 amino acids. V lost 3 bases to trimming and J lost 1 base, with 7 bases between them. CDR3 protein: CASSSTGNTEAFF. DNA for the CDR3: TGCGCCAGCAGCTCCACAGGGAACACTGAAGCTTTCTTT.

This chain uses TRBV3-1 (or the pseudogene TRBV3-2) with TRBJ2-4; possible D gene TRBD1, 6 bases. Trimming cost V 1 base and J 11 bases, with 12 bases left between them. Per the germline V gene, CDR1 is LGHDT and CDR2 is YNNKEL (reference sequence). CDR3 length: 13 residues. The CDR3 DNA follows: TGTGCCAGCAGCCAAGCGGAGACAGGTTTTCAGTACTTC. Translation: CASSQAETGFQYF.

This rearrangement joins TRBV6-5 to TRBJ1-1; tentative D call: TRBD1 (5 bases). This CDR3 has 15 residues. Trimming shortened V by 0 bases and J by 1 base, and 9 bases separated the two germline ends. Looked up from germline, CDR1 is MNHEY and CDR2 is SVGAGI. The CDR3 region is CASSYSGARNTEAFF. For the CDR3, the DNA is TGTGCCAGCAGTTACTCAGGGGCGAGGAACACTGAAGCTTTCTTT.